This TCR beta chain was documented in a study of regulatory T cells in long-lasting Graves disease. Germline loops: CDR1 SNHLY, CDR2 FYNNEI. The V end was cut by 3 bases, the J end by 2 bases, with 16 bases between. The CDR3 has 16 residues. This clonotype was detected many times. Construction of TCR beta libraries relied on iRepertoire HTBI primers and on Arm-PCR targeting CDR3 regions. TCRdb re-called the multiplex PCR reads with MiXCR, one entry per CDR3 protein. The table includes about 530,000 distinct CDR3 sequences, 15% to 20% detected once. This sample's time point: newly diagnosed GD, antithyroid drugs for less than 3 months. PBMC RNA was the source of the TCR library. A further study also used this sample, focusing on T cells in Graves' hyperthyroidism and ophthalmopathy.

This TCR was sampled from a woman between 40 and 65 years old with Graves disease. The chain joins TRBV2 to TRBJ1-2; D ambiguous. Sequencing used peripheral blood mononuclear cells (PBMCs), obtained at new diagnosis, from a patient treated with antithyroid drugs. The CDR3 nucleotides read TGTGCCAGCAGTGATGCCGGGCCTACCGCGAACTATGGCTACACCTTC. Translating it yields CASSDAGPTANYGYTF.